These 10 T cell receptor beta chains were sequenced from one sample in a study of regulatory T cells in long-lasting Graves disease (dated by TCRdb to about 2021). In light of the paper, this sample's time point label describes: persistent/refractory GD, antithyroid drugs over 5 years with positive TRAb. For both TCR sequencing and RNA sequencing, RNA was extracted from PBMCs using TRIzol. Libraries came from multiplex PCR. The instrument was an Illumina HiSeq 4000. iRepertoire HTBI primers and Arm-PCR amplification of CDR3 regions were used to construct TCR beta libraries. In-frame beta chains were kept once TCRdb had trimmed the public reads at Q25 with fastp and called clones with MiXCR. All rows with the same CDR3 protein become a single entry with the most common DNA and genes. The table for this sample lists 390,000 or so distinct CDR3 sequences; less than 30% of them were counted only once. The ten largest make up about 27% of the sample.

Sequencing was performed on peripheral blood mononuclear cells (PBMCs), taken when the disease was refractory, from a patient treated with antithyroid drugs. These receptors came from a middle-aged woman with Graves disease. Donor details come from another sample of the same person, matched by shared clones.

J is TRBJ2-1 and V is TRBV30; TRBD2 matches at 11 bases. V dropped 1 base and J dropped 7; count of bases not matched to a gene: 6. The length of the CDR3 is 15 residues. Germline V gene sequence: CDR1 GTSNPN, CDR2 SVGIG (reference sequence). The DNA for the CDR3 is TGTGCCTGGAGTGACGGGAGACTAGCGGGAAATGAGCAGTTCTTC. Its translation is CAWSDGRLAGNEQFF.

In its sample, this clonotype was seen many times. The chain recombines TRBV6-5 with TRBJ1-1; D not resolved. There are 14 residues in the CDR3. The V and J ends lost 0 bases and 8 bases respectively, with 13 bases between them. Germline loops: CDR1 MNHEY, CDR2 SVGAGI. The CDR3 DNA sequence: TGTGCCAGCAGTTACTCCCCGAGTGAAGGGGAAGCTTTCTTT. This sequence encodes CASSYSPSEGEAFF.

To note about this clonotype: One end of the junction varies from germline; a read error may be responsible. V gene TRBV7-9 combines with J gene TRBJ1-6; D gene unclear. Germline-derived CDR1 and CDR2 are SEHNR and FQNEAQ (reference sequence). The CDR3 runs to 16 residues. The CDR3 spells CAGSATTFTYNSPLHF. Here the CDR3 DNA reads TGTGCCGGCAGCGCCACAACTTTTACCTATAATTCACCCCTCCACTTT.

J is TRBJ1-1 and V is TRBV28; a weak D match, TRBD1 (5 bases). The germline CDR1 and CDR2 sequences are MDHEN and SYDVKM. Trimming stripped 5 bases from V and 11 bases from J, with 24 bases between. The CDR3 runs 15 residues. CDR3 amino acids: CASSPWFYLGGKAFF. The CDR3 DNA sequence: TGTGCCAGCAGTCCCTGGTTTTACCTCGGGGGAAAGGCTTTCTTT.

As to this clonotype: A much larger clone sits a single nucleotide away, making a read error possible. The chain is built from TRBV2 and TRBJ1-1, with D unresolved. CDR3 size: 15 residues. The V gene's germline CDR1 is SNHLY and CDR2 FYNNEI. Trimming removed 4 bases from V and 1 base from J, with 13 bases in between. Written as DNA, the CDR3 is TGTGCCAGCAGTGGAGGGAACGCATGGAACACTGAAGCTTTCTTT. Its protein is CASSGGNAWNTEAFF.

About this clonotype itself: One end of the junction fails to match germline, which may point to a read error. The V gene is TRBV20-1, the J gene TRBJ2-7; D unresolved. The CDR3 is made up of 14 amino acids. CDR1 and CDR2 from the germline V gene are DFQATT and SNEGSKA (reference sequence). For the CDR3, the DNA is TGCAGTGCTAGAGGGCGTAACACCTACTACGAGAAGTACTTC. This gives the protein CSARGRNTYYEKYF.

A remark on this clonotype: A much bigger clone sits one base away, suggesting this may be a read error. This chain uses TRBV12-3 or TRBV12-4 with TRBJ1-2, with unresolved D. Trimming cost V 3 bases and J 4 bases, with 6 bases left between them. The CDR3 contains 12 residues. CDR3 region: CASSFTGYGYTF. CDR3 coding DNA: TGTGCCAGCAGTTTCACGGGCTATGGCTACACCTTC.

This clonotype was detected only a few times. The rearrangement joins TRBV28 to TRBJ2-1; 9 positions match TRBD2. V gave up 5 bases and J gave up 3 bases; unmatched junction bases: 8. This CDR3 spans 16 amino acids. Germline CDR1 MDHEN, CDR2 SYDVKM. In DNA form, the CDR3 reads TGTGCCAGCAGTCCGAGAGCGGGAGGTAGCTACAATGAGCAGTTCTTC. Translating it yields CASSPRAGGSYNEQFF.

This clonotype was seen at least ten times. The chain joins TRBV7-9 to TRBJ2-7; 8 bases fit TRBD1. CDR1 is SEHNR, CDR2 FQNEAQ, per germline (reference sequence). Unmatched junction bases numbered 11, after V lost 4 bases and J lost 0 bases. This CDR3 has 17 amino acids. The CDR3 here is CASSSLRQGTLSYEQYF. The CDR3 DNA reads as TGTGCCAGCAGCTCCCTTCGACAGGGGACCCTCTCCTACGAGCAGTACTTC.

In this sample, this clonotype turned up a few times. V and J are TRBV11-2 and TRBJ2-5; 11 nucleotides match TRBD2. The ends lost 2 bases at V and 0 bases at J; junction bases unmatched: 8. The CDR3 spans 18 residues. Germline lookup yields CDR1 SGHAT and CDR2 FQNNGV. DNA of the CDR3: TGTGCCAGCAGCTTAAATTTTGGTAGCGGGAGGGACCAAGAGACCCAGTACTTC. Translated, it gives CASSLNFGSGRDQETQYF.